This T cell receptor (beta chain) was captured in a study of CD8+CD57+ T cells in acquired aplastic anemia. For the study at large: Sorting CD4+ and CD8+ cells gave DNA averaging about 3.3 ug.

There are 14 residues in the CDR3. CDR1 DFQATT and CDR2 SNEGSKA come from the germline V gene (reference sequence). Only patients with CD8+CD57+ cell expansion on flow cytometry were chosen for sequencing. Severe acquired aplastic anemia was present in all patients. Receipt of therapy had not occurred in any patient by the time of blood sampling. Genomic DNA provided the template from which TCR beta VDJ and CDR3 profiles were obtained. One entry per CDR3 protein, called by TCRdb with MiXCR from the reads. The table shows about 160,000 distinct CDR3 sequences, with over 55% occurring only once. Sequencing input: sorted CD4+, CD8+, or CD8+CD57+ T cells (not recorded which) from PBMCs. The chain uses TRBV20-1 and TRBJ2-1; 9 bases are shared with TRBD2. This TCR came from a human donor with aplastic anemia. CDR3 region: CSTPGEREANEQFF. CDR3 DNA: TGCAGCACTCCCGGGGAGCGGGAGGCCAATGAGCAGTTCTTC.